Sequencing of this TCR beta chain was carried out in a study of cytomegalovirus exposure and HLA in healthy donors. Overall study: When 398 donors were genotyped, 81% of them were found to fall in the Caucasian-associated ancestry cluster.

Researchers ran the PCR with 60 Vbeta and 13 Jbeta primers. The table came from immunoSEQ multiplex PCR; TCRdb's copy has only in-frame clones and leaves some out. The sample holds 99,000 or so clones, 69% seen once. To note about this clone: Its antigen is undetermined.

Germline CDR1 is SGHRS and CDR2 is YFSETQ. V lost 7 bases and J lost 8; bases outside the gene matches: 12. This CDR3 spans 15 amino acids. Overall study findings and caveats: The study listed roughly 150 cytomegalovirus-associated TCR beta chains. Several of the most significant clusters appeared linked to common viral pathogens, based on a later analysis.

The gene calls are TRBV5-1 and TRBJ2-1; TRBD2 matches at 10 bases. This TCR derives from a young man in good health and CMV-seronegative. The sample taken for sequencing was PBMCs. This chain's CDR3 is CASGPLAGVRDEQFF. CDR3 coding DNA: TGCGCCAGCGGCCCCCTAGCGGGAGTCCGCGATGAGCAGTTCTTC.